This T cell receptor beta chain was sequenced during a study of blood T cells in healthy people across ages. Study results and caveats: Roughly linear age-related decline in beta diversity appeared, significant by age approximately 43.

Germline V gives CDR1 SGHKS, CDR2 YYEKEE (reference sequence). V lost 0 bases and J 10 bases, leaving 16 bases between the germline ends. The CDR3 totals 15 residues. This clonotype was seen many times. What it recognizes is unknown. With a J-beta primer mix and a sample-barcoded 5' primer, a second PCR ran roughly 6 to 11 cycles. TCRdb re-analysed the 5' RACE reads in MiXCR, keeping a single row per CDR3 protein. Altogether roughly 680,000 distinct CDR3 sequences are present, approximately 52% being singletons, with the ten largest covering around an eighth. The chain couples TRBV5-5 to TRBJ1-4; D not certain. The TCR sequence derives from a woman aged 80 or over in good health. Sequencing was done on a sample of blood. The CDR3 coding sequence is TGTGCCAGCAGCTTGGATGGTCCCTCCTGGGGAAAACTGTTTTTT. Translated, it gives CASSLDGPSWGKLFF.